Listed below are T cell receptor beta chains from one sample, sequenced in a study of post-analysis software for immune sequencing data. TCRdb redid the calling of the PCR reads with MiXCR, one entry per CDR3 protein. The table has over 250,000 distinct CDR3 sequences, 30% to 45% seen once; the top ten hold under 5.5%. The source material was blood. Source of these receptors: a girl aged 5-17 years with multiple sclerosis. Each CDR3 is given with its conserved first and last residue. The order of the fields is V gene, J gene, clone size, D gene, CDR3 protein, CDR3 DNA. A D gene is named only where the DNA matches it firmly. Expanded clones are given a class, and other clones once, few, many or no size at all.

V: TRBV20-1; J: TRBJ1-2; size: .; D: .; CDR3: CSARMREGGSYGYTF; DNA: TGCAGTGCTAGAATGAGGGAAGGGGGGAGTTATGGCTACACCTTC
V: TRBV6-5; J: TRBJ1-1; size: .; D: TRBD1; CDR3: CASIYRFTGENTEAFF; DNA: TGTGCCAGCATCTACCGATTTACAGGGGAGAACACTGAAGCTTTCTTT
V: TRBV5-6; J: TRBJ1-1; size: few; D: .; CDR3: CASSARSEAFF; DNA: TGTGCCAGCAGCGCCCGGAGTGAAGCTTTCTTT
V: TRBV29-1; J: TRBJ2-6; size: many; D: .; CDR3: CSVEDPPGSGANVLTF; DNA: TGCAGCGTTGAAGATCCCCCGGGCTCTGGGGCCAACGTCCTGACTTTC
V: TRBV14; J: TRBJ1-6; size: .; D: .; CDR3: CASSQEGAHAYNSPLHF; DNA: TGTGCCAGCAGCCAAGAAGGGGCTCATGCTTATAATTCACCCCTCCACTTT
V: TRBV11-2; J: TRBJ2-3; size: .; D: TRBD2; CDR3: CVSSPRSGSTDTRYF; DNA: TGTGTCAGCAGCCCTCGGAGCGGGAGCACAGATACGCGGTATTTT
V: TRBV20-1; J: TRBJ2-3; size: .; D: .; CDR3: CSARDHGTAPDTQYF; DNA: TGCAGTGCTAGAGATCACGGGACCGCCCCAGATACGCAGTATTTT
V: TRBV20-1; J: TRBJ2-3; size: few; D: TRBD1; CDR3: CSASPGTGSTDTQYF; DNA: TGCAGTGCTAGCCCCGGGACAGGGAGCACAGATACGCAGTATTTT
V: TRBV29-1; J: TRBJ1-1; size: many; D: .; CDR3: CSVERGRGTEAFF; DNA: TGCAGCGTTGAACGGGGTCGGGGGACTGAAGCTTTCTTT
V: TRBV18; J: TRBJ2-5; size: .; D: TRBD1; CDR3: CASAGQGRETQYF; DNA: TGTGCCAGCGCGGGACAGGGGAGGGAGACCCAGTACTTC
V: TRBV20-1; J: TRBJ2-3; size: .; D: .; CDR3: CSASSSTDTQYF; DNA: TGCAGTGCTAGCAGTAGCACAGATACGCAGTATTTT
V: TRBV3-1; J: TRBJ1-1; size: .; D: .; CDR3: CASSQGTSPTEAFF; DNA: TGTGCCAGCAGCCAGGGGACAAGTCCTACTGAAGCTTTCTTT
V: TRBV12-3/TRBV12-4; J: TRBJ1-1; size: .; D: .; CDR3: CASSLALQGNTEAFF; DNA: TGTGCCAGCAGTTTAGCCCTCCAGGGGAACACTGAAGCTTTCTTT
V: TRBV6-7; J: TRBJ2-1; size: many; D: .; CDR3: CASSYSIEYNEQFF; DNA: TGTGCCAGCAGTTACTCGATAGAGTACAATGAGCAGTTCTTC
V: TRBV6-5; J: TRBJ1-3; size: .; D: .; CDR3: CASSYAISSGNTIYF; DNA: TGTGCCAGCAGTTACGCGATTAGCTCTGGAAACACCATATATTTT
V: TRBV29-1; J: TRBJ1-2; size: many; D: .; CDR3: CSVTLGGPGYGYTF; DNA: TGCAGCGTGACCCTGGGGGGCCCTGGCTATGGCTACACCTTC
V: TRBV5-1; J: TRBJ2-1; size: .; D: .; CDR3: CASSSLQTSSNEQFF; DNA: TGCGCCAGCAGCTCGCTACAGACTAGTAGCAATGAGCAGTTCTTC
V: TRBV28; J: TRBJ1-3; size: .; D: .; CDR3: CASSFSYSGNTIYF; DNA: TGTGCCAGCAGTTTCTCGTACTCTGGAAACACCATATATTTT
V: TRBV5-1; J: TRBJ1-6; size: .; D: .; CDR3: CASREGMSSYNSPPHF; DNA: TGCGCCAGCAGGGAAGGAATGAGCTCCTATAATTCACCCCCCCACTTT
V: TRBV6-1; J: TRBJ2-7; size: many; D: TRBD2; CDR3: CASTGGREQYF; DNA: TGTGCCAGCACGGGGGGTAGGGAGCAGTACTTC
V: TRBV7-2; J: TRBJ1-2; size: .; D: .; CDR3: CASSLVGIGYTF; DNA: TGTGCCAGCAGCTTAGTGGGAATTGGCTACACCTTC
V: TRBV4-1; J: TRBJ2-7; size: .; D: TRBD2; CDR3: CASSQETAGGSYEQYF; DNA: TGCGCCAGCAGCCAAGAAACGGCGGGAGGCTCCTACGAGCAGTACTTC
V: TRBV5-1; J: TRBJ2-1; size: .; D: TRBD2; CDR3: CASSYGLATYNEQFF; DNA: TGCGCCAGCAGCTACGGACTAGCGACATACAATGAGCAGTTCTTC
V: TRBV11-2; J: TRBJ2-6; size: few; D: .; CDR3: CASSFGSGPSGANVLTF; DNA: TGTGCCAGCAGCTTCGGGTCCGGCCCCTCTGGGGCCAACGTCCTGACTTTC
V: TRBV15; J: TRBJ1-1; size: many; D: .; CDR3: CATSREGGEAFF; DNA: TGTGCCACCAGCAGGGAGGGGGGGGAAGCTTTCTTT
V: TRBV7-2; J: TRBJ1-1; size: once; D: .; CDR3: CASSFLPNTEAFF; DNA: TGTGCCAGCAGCTTCCTACCGAACACTGAAGCTTTCTTT
V: TRBV28; J: TRBJ2-1; size: .; D: TRBD2; CDR3: CASRGLAGSSYNEQFF; DNA: TGTGCCAGCAGGGGACTAGCGGGAAGCTCCTACAATGAGCAGTTCTTC
V: TRBV5-8; J: TRBJ1-4; size: few; D: .; CDR3: CASSLAETLSGEKLFF; DNA: TGTGCCAGCAGCTTGGCCGAGACCCTGAGCGGTGAAAAACTGTTTTTT
V: TRBV7-2; J: TRBJ2-3; size: few; D: .; CDR3: CASSLSGDTQYF; DNA: TGTGCCAGCAGCTTATCTGGTGATACGCAGTATTTT
V: TRBV7-2; J: TRBJ2-5; size: .; D: .; CDR3: CASSRSLGETQYF; DNA: TGTGCCAGCAGTCGGTCCCTCGGGGAGACCCAGTACTTC
V: TRBV7-9; J: TRBJ2-5; size: many; D: TRBD1; CDR3: CASSLRQGFEETQYF; DNA: TGTGCCAGCAGCTTGAGACAGGGATTTGAAGAGACCCAGTACTTC
V: TRBV7-9; J: TRBJ2-5; size: many; D: TRBD1; CDR3: CASSGTGASTQYF; DNA: TGTGCCAGCAGCGGAACAGGGGCTTCGACCCAGTACTTC
V: TRBV5-1; J: TRBJ2-3; size: many; D: .; CDR3: CASSLELTEDTQYF; DNA: TGCGCCAGCAGCTTGGAATTGACAGAAGATACGCAGTATTTT
V: TRBV20-1; J: TRBJ2-1; size: few; D: TRBD1; CDR3: CSVRDSTHNEQFF; DNA: TGCAGTGTTCGGGACAGTACTCACAATGAGCAGTTCTTC
V: TRBV7-2; J: TRBJ2-1; size: many; D: .; CDR3: CASSLGGQGNEQFF; DNA: TGTGCCAGCAGCTTGGGGGGGCAGGGGAATGAGCAGTTCTTC
V: TRBV3-1; J: TRBJ1-1; size: few; D: TRBD1; CDR3: CASSLMTGRAGTEAFF; DNA: TGTGCCAGCAGCCTAATGACAGGGAGGGCCGGCACTGAAGCTTTCTTT